The source of this TCR beta chain is a study of blood T cell repertoires in COVID-19. Looking at the study overall: Acute and convalescent COVID-19 samples came from the United States, Italy and Spain. Nucleic acid was either cDNA or gDNA, and it came from T cells, B-cell-depleted T cells, or PBMCs.

Methods used by the authors: Amplification from reference gene primers served as the basis for estimated nucleated cell counts. TCRdb keeps only in-frame clones here, not all; method: immunoSEQ multiplex PCR. The V and J calls and clone size are taken from that table; D and trimming were inferred from the DNA. The data show 150,000 or so clones, about 80% seen once. This CDR3 has 17 amino acids. Germline CDR1 is LGHNT and CDR2 is FRNRAP. Trimming cost V 3 bases and J 4 bases; bases outside gene matches: 9. The sample comprised peripheral blood. The chain is built from TRBV12-5 and TRBJ2-1, with 10 nucleotides matching TRBD2. The TCR sequence derives from a woman in her sixties with acute or convalescent COVID-19. The CDR3 loop reads CASGFGLASGGYNEQFF. For the CDR3, the DNA is TGTGCTAGTGGTTTTGGGTTGGCTAGCGGGGGTTACAATGAGCAGTTCTTC.